Listed below are T cell receptor beta chains from one sample, sequenced in a study of T cell responses to AZD1222 COVID-19 vaccine. Using immunoSEQ multiplex PCR, the repertoire was profiled, and TCRdb retains in-frame clones only, with some absent. Of about 120,000 clones in the sample, roughly 90% were seen once. This specimen consisted of peripheral blood, obtained on day 0 of AZD1222 vaccination. Receptor source: an adult in good health. CDR3s include the opening cysteine and the closing phenylalanine or tryptophan. Each record gives: CDR3 DNA, CDR3 protein, clone size, J gene, V gene, D gene. A D gene is named only where the DNA matches it firmly. Where a row states a size, it is once, few, many or the class of an expanded clone; other rows omit it.

TGTGCCAGCAGTTTATTTCCCGGGACAGGGGCTATTAGCAATCAGCCCCAGCATTTT,CASSLFPGTGAISNQPQHF,.,TRBJ1-5,TRBV28,TRBD1
TGTGCCACCAGTGGACCCTCGACGAGGGTTAAGGATCAGCCCCAGCATTTT,CATSGPSTRVKDQPQHF,.,TRBJ1-5,TRBV24-1,.
TGTGCCAGCAGCCCCTCCGGACTAGCGGAGTACAATGAGCAGTTCTTC,CASSPSGLAEYNEQFF,.,TRBJ2-1,TRBV6-4,TRBD2
TGTGCCAGCAGTTATTATAGCAATCAGCCCCAGCATTTT,CASSYYSNQPQHF,once,TRBJ1-5,TRBV7-2,.
TGTGCCAGCTCACCTGGGACTAGCGGGACTTCCTACGAGCAGTACTTC,CASSPGTSGTSYEQYF,.,TRBJ2-7,TRBV18,TRBD2
TGTGCCAGCAGTTACCTAGGACAGGGACCCTACGAGCAGTACTTC,CASSYLGQGPYEQYF,.,TRBJ2-7,TRBV6-6,TRBD1
TGTGCCAGCAGCTTATTCCGGGACAGAGGGTTCTACGAGCAGTACTTC,CASSLFRDRGFYEQYF,.,TRBJ2-7,TRBV7-9,TRBD1
TGTGCCAGCAGATACAGGGGGACGGGTGGCAATCAGCCCCAGCATTTT,CASRYRGTGGNQPQHF,.,TRBJ1-5,TRBV19,TRBD1
TGCAGCGTTGTTAGGAGCGGGAGGGCCTTCTACGAGCAGTACTTC,CSVVRSGRAFYEQYF,.,TRBJ2-7,TRBV29-1,TRBD2
TGTGCCAGCTCACCAAACGCCTACGAGCAGTACTTC,CASSPNAYEQYF,.,TRBJ2-7,TRBV18,.
TGTGCCAGCAGCTTACATCACCTGGGCACTGAAGCTTTCTTT,CASSLHHLGTEAFF,.,TRBJ1-1,TRBV11-2,.
TGTGCCAGCAGCCAAGTGACAGGGGGCGCCTACAATGAGCAGTTCTTC,CASSQVTGGAYNEQFF,.,TRBJ2-1,TRBV3-1/TRBV3-2,TRBD1
TGTGCCAGTGATTTAGGGGCGAACACTGAAGCTTTCTTT,CASDLGANTEAFF,.,TRBJ1-1,TRBV19,.
TGTGCCAGTAGTATTAAGATCGGGATATACACAGATACGCAGTATTTT,CASSIKIGIYTDTQYF,.,TRBJ2-3,TRBV19,.
TGTGCCAGCTCACCGACGGTTAACTATGGCTACACCTTC,CASSPTVNYGYTF,.,TRBJ1-2,TRBV18,.
TGTGCCAGCAGCTCCAGGGGGGATACAGGTGAAGCTTTCTTT,CASSSRGDTGEAFF,.,TRBJ1-1,TRBV7-9,TRBD1
TGCAGTGCTAGTTTTACACATTCCTACGAGCAGTACTTC,CSASFTHSYEQYF,.,TRBJ2-7,TRBV20-1,.
TGTGCCAGCAGCTATATCCAGGGAGCGGGAGTAGGCTCAGATACGCAGTATTTT,CASSYIQGAGVGSDTQYF,.,TRBJ2-3,TRBV7-8,TRBD2
TGTGCCAGCAGTTTTCGTGGGCCCTCCTACAATGAGCAGTTCTTC,CASSFRGPSYNEQFF,.,TRBJ2-1,TRBV28,.
TGTGCTAGTGGTTTGGTTCAACAGGAGCTCCCGAACACCGGGGAGCTGTTTTTT,CASGLVQQELPNTGELFF,few,TRBJ2-2,TRBV12-5,.
TGTGCCAGCAAAAACAGTGGCTCACCCCTCCACTTT,CASKNSGSPLHF,.,TRBJ1-6,TRBV28,.
TGTGCCAGCAGTTCCCGGGACAGTGATGAAGCTTTCTTT,CASSSRDSDEAFF,once,TRBJ1-1,TRBV28,TRBD1
TGCGCCAGCAGCTCGGGATTGAGCTCCTACAATGAGCAGTTCTTC,CASSSGLSSYNEQFF,.,TRBJ2-1,TRBV5-1,.
TGTGCCAGCAGTGAGACTAGCGGACGGGACACCGGGGAGCTGTTTTTT,CASSETSGRDTGELFF,.,TRBJ2-2,TRBV6-4,TRBD2
TGTGCCAGCTCACCCCCTAGCGGAAGCAGCTCCTACGAGCAGTACTTC,CASSPPSGSSSYEQYF,.,TRBJ2-7,TRBV18,TRBD2
TGTGCCAGCAGTTACGGTAGTAACTACGAGCAGTACTTC,CASSYGSNYEQYF,.,TRBJ2-7,TRBV6-2/TRBV6-3,.
TGCGCCAGCAGCTTCAAGCCCGCAGAGACGCTAAACACCATATATTTT,CASSFKPAETLNTIYF,.,TRBJ1-3,TRBV5-1,.
TGTGCCAGTAGTATAGATCCCAGCTACGAGCAGTACTTC,CASSIDPSYEQYF,.,TRBJ2-7,TRBV19,.
TGTGCCAGCAGCCCTAGGAGGGGCGCAGGGGGGCGATACGAGCAGTACTTC,CASSPRRGAGGRYEQYF,.,TRBJ2-7,TRBV3-1/TRBV3-2,.
TGTGCCACCAGTGACTCGACGGGGCGACGATCCGATTTGATCTATGGCTACACCTTC,CATSDSTGRRSDLIYGYTF,.,TRBJ1-2,TRBV24-1,.
TGTGCCAGCAGTGATCTGCCGGGGGCTCGGGACGATACGCAGTATTTT,CASSDLPGARDDTQYF,.,TRBJ2-3,TRBV6-4,.
TGTGCCAGCAGCTTAGCCGGGACACCCAACAATGAGCAGTTCTTC,CASSLAGTPNNEQFF,.,TRBJ2-1,TRBV11-1,.
TGTGCCAGCAGTTACGGGCAGAGCACAGATACGCAGTATTTT,CASSYGQSTDTQYF,.,TRBJ2-3,TRBV6-6,.
TGTGCCAGCAGCGGTACCGGGACTAGCACCGGGGAGCTGTTTTTT,CASSGTGTSTGELFF,.,TRBJ2-2,TRBV9,TRBD2
TGTGCCAGCTCACCACCGGGGGACACTGAAGCTTTCTTT,CASSPPGDTEAFF,.,TRBJ1-1,TRBV18,.
TGTGCCAGCAGTTTACGGGACAGGGGAGGCTATGGCTACACCTTC,CASSLRDRGGYGYTF,few,TRBJ1-2,TRBV27,TRBD1
TGTGCCAGCAGTGATCCTCTCAGCGAGGCAGATACGCAGTATTTT,CASSDPLSEADTQYF,.,TRBJ2-3,TRBV6-1,.
TGTGCCAGTAGTCTCGGGGGAGGAGGCACTGAAGCTTTCTTT,CASSLGGGGTEAFF,.,TRBJ1-1,TRBV19,.
TGCGCCAGCAGTCAGGGCTACTGCTCCTACGAGCAGTACTTC,CASSQGYCSYEQYF,few,TRBJ2-7,TRBV23-1,.
TGTGCCAGCAGCTTGGTTCTCGAGGACGAGCAGTACTTC,CASSLVLEDEQYF,.,TRBJ2-7,TRBV7-9,.
TGTGCCAGCAGTACCCTCTTGACAGGGGGCGTTGAAGCTTTCTTT,CASSTLLTGGVEAFF,.,TRBJ1-1,TRBV2,TRBD1
TGCGCCAGCAGTCCACAGGGATGGGGCAATCAGCCCCAGCATTTT,CASSPQGWGNQPQHF,.,TRBJ1-5,TRBV5-1,.
TGTGCCAGCAGCTTAGTAGGACAGGGTGAAGCTTTCTTT,CASSLVGQGEAFF,.,TRBJ1-1,TRBV7-9,TRBD1